A selection of T cell receptor beta chains follows, all from one sample in a study of beta chain features in type 1 diabetes. Generated by immunoSEQ multiplex PCR, the TCRdb table keeps only in-frame clones and is missing some. The sample has 300,000 to 400,000 clones, 13% seen once. Source material: naive CD4+ T cells from blood. The source of these receptors is a woman aged 18-35 years with type 1 diabetes. CDR3s include the opening cysteine and the closing phenylalanine or tryptophan. The order of the fields is D gene, V gene, clone size, J gene, CDR3 DNA, CDR3 protein. D genes are given only for firm matches. The size of a clone is reported for some rows only, either as once, few or many, or as a class for expanded clones.

>TRBD1|TRBV2|few|TRBJ2-5
TGTGCCAGCAGTGTTATCGGACAGGGAGTACAAGAGACCCAGTACTTC
CASSVIGQGVQETQYF
>-|TRBV19|few|TRBJ1-2
TGTGCCAGTAGCCGAGGGACTAACTATGGCTACACCTTC
CASSRGTNYGYTF
>-|TRBV5-4|-|TRBJ2-3
TGTGCCAGCAGCTTGGACAGATCCACAGATACGCAGTATTTT
CASSLDRSTDTQYF
>-|TRBV18|-|TRBJ2-1
TGTGCCAGCTCACCATATAGAAGGCCGGGGGTAAATGAGCAGTTCTTC
CASSPYRRPGVNEQFF
>-|TRBV28|-|TRBJ2-7
TGTGCCAGCATTGAGCCCGGACTCTCCTACGAGCAGTACTTC
CASIEPGLSYEQYF
>-|TRBV29-1|few|TRBJ2-5
TGCAGCGTTTTCCCTAGCGAAGAGACCCAGTACTTC
CSVFPSEETQYF
>TRBD1|TRBV5-4|-|TRBJ2-7
TGTGCCATCGGGGACAGGGCAGTCTACGAGCAGTACTTC
CAIGDRAVYEQYF
>-|TRBV5-1|-|TRBJ2-3
TGCGCCAGCAGCTGGAGGAGTGCAGATACGCAGTATTTT
CASSWRSADTQYF
>-|TRBV10-3|few|TRBJ1-5
TGTGCCATCAGTGAGTCGGGGGGGAATCAGCCCCAGCATTTT
CAISESGGNQPQHF
>-|TRBV5-1|few|TRBJ2-7
TGCGCCAGCAGCGGTGGATGGGGGACGGGGGCCTACGAGCAGTACTTC
CASSGGWGTGAYEQYF
>TRBD2|TRBV11-3|few|TRBJ2-5
TGTGCCAGCAGCTTTTCTCGGGGGGGAGAGACCCAGTACTTC
CASSFSRGGETQYF
>-|TRBV30|-|TRBJ2-2
TGTGCCTGGAGTCTGGCTGGCGCGGGGCCCCCCTCCACCGGGGAGCTGTTTTTT
CAWSLAGAGPPSTGELFF
>TRBD1|TRBV19|-|TRBJ2-7
TGTGCCAGCTCCACAGGGGGAATCTCCTACGAGCAGTACTTC
CASSTGGISYEQYF
>-|TRBV19|-|TRBJ1-5
TGTGCCAGTACTAGTTATAGCAATCAGCCCCAGCATTTT
CASTSYSNQPQHF
>-|TRBV5-1|-|TRBJ2-5
TGCGCCAGCAGCCCCGCAGGCCAAGAGACCCAGTACTTC
CASSPAGQETQYF
>TRBD1|TRBV15|-|TRBJ1-2
TGTGCCACCTCTCTAACAGGGGATGATGGCTACACCTTC
CATSLTGDDGYTF
>-|TRBV15|-|TRBJ2-1
TGTGCCACCAGCCGGGACTGGAGCTCCTACAATGAGCAGTTCTTC
CATSRDWSSYNEQFF
>-|TRBV6-1|few|TRBJ2-1
TGTGCCAGCAGTTTCACAGGGATCTCCTACAATGAGCAGTTCTTC
CASSFTGISYNEQFF
>TRBD1|TRBV5-1|few|TRBJ2-1
TGCGCCAGCAGCCCACCGGGACAGGGCTACAATGAGCAGTTCTTC
CASSPPGQGYNEQFF
>-|TRBV9|few|TRBJ2-7
TGTGCCAGCAGCTCGGGACTCACCAGGTACGAGCAGTACTTC
CASSSGLTRYEQYF
>-|TRBV19|-|TRBJ2-6
TGTGCCAGTAGTATAAGACAGTTTGGGGCCAACGTCCTGACTTTC
CASSIRQFGANVLTF
>-|TRBV7-2|few|TRBJ2-4
TGTGCCAGCAGCTTAGTGTCGGGGGGCCAGGGAAACATTCAGTACTTC
CASSLVSGGQGNIQYF
>TRBD1|TRBV19|-|TRBJ1-5
TGTGCCAGTAGGACCGGACAGGGGTCAGGTCAGCCCCAGCATTTT
CASRTGQGSGQPQHF
>-|TRBV27|-|TRBJ2-7
TGTGCCAGCAGAATCTCCGGGCAGGGGATCTACGAGCAGTACTTC
CASRISGQGIYEQYF
>TRBD2|TRBV18|few|TRBJ2-3
TGTGCCAGCTCAACCGAGCTAGCGGTCACAGATACGCAGTATTTT
CASSTELAVTDTQYF
>-|TRBV7-9|few|TRBJ2-1
TGTGCCAGCAGCCGGGGGACTCTCCTCTCCTACAATGAGCAGTTCTTC
CASSRGTLLSYNEQFF
>-|TRBV29-1|few|TRBJ2-3
TGCAGCGTTGGAGGGAGGAGCGGCACAGATACGCAGTATTTT
CSVGGRSGTDTQYF
>-|TRBV2|-|TRBJ1-2
TGTGCCAGCAGTTCCCTATCCTATGATGGCTACACCTTC
CASSSLSYDGYTF
>-|TRBV9|-|TRBJ2-3
TGTGCCAGCAGCGTCGGAGTCCCCACAGATACGCAGTATTTT
CASSVGVPTDTQYF
>-|TRBV30|-|TRBJ2-5
TGTGCCTGGGTGGGGCCTCGGTACCAAGAGACCCAGTACTTC
CAWVGPRYQETQYF
>TRBD2|TRBV18|-|TRBJ2-2
TGTGCCAGCTCTTCCCAGACTAGCGGGGTGAACACCGGGGAGCTGTTTTTT
CASSSQTSGVNTGELFF
>TRBD1|TRBV5-4|-|TRBJ2-1
TGTGCCAGCAGCCGACAGGGCAACTCCTACAATGAGCAGTTCTTC
CASSRQGNSYNEQFF
>TRBD1|TRBV7-2|-|TRBJ1-3
TGTGCCAGCAGCTTAGTTAGAGGGGGCACAAACACCATATATTTT
CASSLVRGGTNTIYF
>TRBD1|TRBV5-4|few|TRBJ2-1
TGTGCCAGCAGCTCCCCGAGGGGGCAGGATGAGCAGTTCTTC
CASSSPRGQDEQFF
>-|TRBV27|-|TRBJ2-1
TGTGCCAGCGGATTACTATCCTACAATGAGCAGTTCTTC
CASGLLSYNEQFF
>-|TRBV7-9|-|TRBJ2-1
TGTGCCAGCAGCTTTAGGAGACTAGGCATGCACAATGAGCAGTTCTTC
CASSFRRLGMHNEQFF
>-|TRBV10-3|few|TRBJ1-2
TGTGCCATCAGCCCGGGGGGAACGTTTGGTGGCTACACCTTC
CAISPGGTFGGYTF
>-|TRBV6-5|few|TRBJ2-5
TGTGCCAGCAGTTACGCCAGGGGCGGGGAGACCCAGTACTTC
CASSYARGGETQYF
>TRBD1|TRBV27|few|TRBJ2-5
TGTGCCAGCAGTTTTTACAGGGGGGTAAAGGGGCAAGAGACCCAGTACTTC
CASSFYRGVKGQETQYF
>TRBD1|TRBV7-9|-|TRBJ2-3
TGTGCCAGCAGCCGGGACAGGAGCACAGATACGCAGTATTTT
CASSRDRSTDTQYF
>TRBD2|TRBV9|few|TRBJ2-1
TGTGCCAGCAGCGTACGAGCTAGCGGGAGGAATGAGCAGTTCTTC
CASSVRASGRNEQFF
>TRBD2|TRBV5-1|few|TRBJ2-1
TGCGCCAGCAGCTTGACTAGCGGGGTCACGGTGCAGTTCTTC
CASSLTSGVTVQFF
>TRBD2|TRBV5-6|-|TRBJ2-1
TGTGCCATCCAGACGGTGGCGGGAGGGCCGGGGTCCTACAATGAGCAGTTCTTC
CAIQTVAGGPGSYNEQFF
>-|TRBV7-3|-|TRBJ2-1
TGTGCCAGCAGCGCGGACATAGCCTACAATGAGCAGTTCTTC
CASSADIAYNEQFF
>TRBD2|TRBV5-4|-|TRBJ2-5
TGTGCCAGCAGCTTGGGGGGACTAGGGGCTTCAAAAGAGACCCAGTACTTC
CASSLGGLGASKETQYF
>-|TRBV11-2|few|TRBJ2-3
TGTGCCAGCAGCTTGGGGGCCTCAGATACGCAGTATTTT
CASSLGASDTQYF
>TRBD1|TRBV29-1|-|TRBJ1-2
TGCAGCGTCGGACAGGGAAAAGACTATGGCTACACCTTC
CSVGQGKDYGYTF
>-|TRBV6-1|-|TRBJ1-4
TGTGCCAGCGGGAGGGTCCACGATGAAAAACTGTTTTTT
CASGRVHDEKLFF
>-|TRBV29-1|few|TRBJ1-5
TGCAGCGCGGGGGGGGGAAGCAATCAGCCCCAGCATTTT
CSAGGGSNQPQHF
>-|TRBV7-9|few|TRBJ1-2
TGTGCCCTAACTCTGGGGGCTTATGGCTACACCTTC
CALTLGAYGYTF
>TRBD1|TRBV6-9|few|TRBJ2-5
TGTGCCAGCAGTCACCGGACAGGGGGCTGGGGGACCCAGTACTTC
CASSHRTGGWGTQYF
>-|TRBV27|-|TRBJ2-4
TGTGCCAGCAGTTTTGGCGGAGGGGTCAAAAACATTCAGTACTTC
CASSFGGGVKNIQYF
>TRBD1|TRBV28|-|TRBJ2-7
TGTGCCAGCAGTTCGACTCCGGGACAGGGATACGAGCAGTACTTC
CASSSTPGQGYEQYF
>TRBD2|TRBV30|few|TRBJ2-2
TGTGGGGCGGGAGGAGGCGGGGAGCTGTTTTTT
CGAGGGGELFF
>-|TRBV15|few|TRBJ1-4
TGTGCCACCGAGGGGGCTAATGAAAAACTGTTTTTT
CATEGANEKLFF
>-|TRBV9|few|TRBJ2-4
TGTGCCAGCAGCCCCCACGTCGGGAAAAACATTCAGTACTTC
CASSPHVGKNIQYF
>TRBD2|TRBV19|-|TRBJ2-3
TGTGCCAGTAGTATAGTATTTCCGGGACTAGCGGCCACAGATACGCAGTATTTT
CASSIVFPGLAATDTQYF
>TRBD2|TRBV5-1|few|TRBJ2-1
TGCGCCAGCAGCTTGGCCGGGACTAGCCGGAGTGAGCAGTTCTTC
CASSLAGTSRSEQFF
>TRBD2|TRBV19|few|TRBJ2-3
TGTGCCAGTAGTCCCGGGACTAGCGGACCGGATACGCAGTATTTT
CASSPGTSGPDTQYF